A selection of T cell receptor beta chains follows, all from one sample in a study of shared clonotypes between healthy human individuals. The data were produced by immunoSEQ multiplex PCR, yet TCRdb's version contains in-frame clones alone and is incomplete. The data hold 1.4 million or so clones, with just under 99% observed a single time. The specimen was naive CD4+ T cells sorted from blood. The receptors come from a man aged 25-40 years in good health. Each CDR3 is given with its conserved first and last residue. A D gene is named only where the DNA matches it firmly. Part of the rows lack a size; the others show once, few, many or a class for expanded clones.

CDR3 protein: CSVAENWRVTEAFF
CDR3 DNA: TGCAGCGTTGCGGAAAACTGGCGGGTCACTGAAGCTTTCTTT
J gene: TRBJ1-1
V gene: TRBV29-1
D gene: NA
clone size: NA

CDR3 protein: CAISGPGLASHEQYF
CDR3 DNA: TGTGCCATCAGTGGACCGGGTCTCGCCTCCCACGAGCAGTACTTC
J gene: TRBJ2-7
V gene: TRBV10-3
D gene: NA
clone size: NA

CDR3 protein: CASKARTSGSYEQFF
CDR3 DNA: TGTGCCAGCAAAGCCCGGACTAGCGGGAGTTATGAGCAGTTCTTC
J gene: TRBJ2-1
V gene: TRBV6-1
D gene: TRBD2
clone size: NA

CDR3 protein: CASSLSPSPETQYF
CDR3 DNA: TGTGCTAGCAGCTTATCTCCGAGCCCGGAGACCCAGTACTTC
J gene: TRBJ2-5
V gene: TRBV7-7
D gene: NA
clone size: NA

CDR3 protein: CASSRQGRITEAFF
CDR3 DNA: TGTGCCAGTAGTAGACAGGGGCGAATCACTGAAGCTTTCTTT
J gene: TRBJ1-1
V gene: TRBV19
D gene: TRBD1
clone size: NA

CDR3 protein: CASSADRGNTGELFF
CDR3 DNA: TGCGCCAGCAGCGCAGACAGGGGGAACACCGGGGAGCTGTTTTTT
J gene: TRBJ2-2
V gene: TRBV5-1
D gene: TRBD1
clone size: NA

CDR3 protein: CASSVPWTGGTGELFF
CDR3 DNA: TGTGCCAGCAGCGTCCCTTGGACAGGGGGCACCGGGGAGCTGTTTTTT
J gene: TRBJ2-2
V gene: TRBV7-9
D gene: TRBD1
clone size: once

CDR3 protein: CATEASRYQPQHF
CDR3 DNA: TGCGCGACGGAGGCCAGCCGATATCAGCCCCAGCATTTT
J gene: TRBJ1-5
V gene: TRBV28
D gene: NA
clone size: NA

CDR3 protein: CASSRIGGATEAFF
CDR3 DNA: TGCGCCAGCAGCCGGATCGGGGGCGCCACTGAAGCTTTCTTT
J gene: TRBJ1-1
V gene: TRBV5-1
D gene: NA
clone size: NA

CDR3 protein: CASSLLLAGGQQDTQYF
CDR3 DNA: TGTGCCAGCAGCTTACTTTTGGCGGGAGGCCAACAAGATACGCAGTATTTT
J gene: TRBJ2-3
V gene: TRBV7-9
D gene: TRBD2
clone size: NA